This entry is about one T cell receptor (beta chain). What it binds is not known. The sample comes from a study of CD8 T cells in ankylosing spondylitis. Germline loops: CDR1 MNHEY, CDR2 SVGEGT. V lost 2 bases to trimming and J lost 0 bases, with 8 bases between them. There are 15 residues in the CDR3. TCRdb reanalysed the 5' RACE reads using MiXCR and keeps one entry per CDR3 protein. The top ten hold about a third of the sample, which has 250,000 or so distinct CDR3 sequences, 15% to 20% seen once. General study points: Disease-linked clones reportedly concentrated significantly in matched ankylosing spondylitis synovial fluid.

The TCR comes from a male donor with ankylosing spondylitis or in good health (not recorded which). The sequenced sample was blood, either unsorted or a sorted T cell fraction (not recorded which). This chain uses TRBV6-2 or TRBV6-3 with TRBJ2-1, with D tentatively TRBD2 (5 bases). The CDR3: CASSYPGSSYNEQFF. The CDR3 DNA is TGTGCCAGCAGTTACCCGGGAAGCTCCTACAATGAGCAGTTCTTC.